The sequence of this T cell receptor beta chain was determined in a study of T-cell memory formation after mild COVID-19 (dated by TCRdb to about 2021). For the wider study: Most TCR sequence clusters were specific to one of the two donors. T-cell clones expanding and contracting after mild COVID-19 in two donors were tracked by longitudinal TCRalpha and TCRbeta repertoire sequencing. Two young, previously healthy adult volunteers, one female and one male, were included in the cohort. Summary of the overall study and its limitations: From day 15 to 85, contracting clones showed balanced CD4/CD8 phenotypes, whereas a second wave of clones that expanded from day 15 to 37 leaned towards CD4+. Whether the second-wave clones peaking on day 37 were SARS-CoV-2 specific was not confirmed. Contracting CD4+ clones appeared mostly in the CM and EM memory subsets, whereas CD8+ clones were enriched in EMRA. The study included only a couple of mild cases, and larger cohorts that include severe cases with pre-infection samples were judged to be necessary. Some responding clones were found in pre-infection memory, which suggests that pre-existing cross-reactive memory T cells took part in the SARS-CoV-2 response.

With regard to this clonotype: Its antigen has not been determined. It has no much larger one-base neighbor in the sample; base qualities were not kept.

Sequencing used an Illumina NovaSeq 6000. TCRalpha and TCRbeta cDNA libraries were built by 5'RACE with constant-segment primers, adding sample barcodes and unique molecular identifiers. RNA was extracted from every sample with Trizol reagent. Library amplification was performed in two PCR steps, and a second sample barcode and Illumina TruSeq adapters were introduced in the second step. Libraries were sequenced on an Illumina NovaSeq with 2 x 150 bp paired-end reads. As for how the authors treated the data: Reads were demultiplexed and collapsed into UMI-guided consensus sequences with migec v1.2.7. Using mixcr v2.1.11, UMI consensuses were aligned to TRA and TRB V and J templates and then assembled into clonotypes. A clonotype was counted as expanded or contracted only when both edgeR and NoisET called the clonotype significant, with the noise models trained on biological replicates. For edgeR calls, the thresholds were a false discovery rate-adjusted p below 0.01 and a log2 fold-change of 1. PCA with hierarchical clustering of max-normalized trajectories of the 1000 most abundant clonotypes was used as exploratory dynamics analysis. The CD4 or CD8 phenotype of responding clones was assigned using the separately sequenced CD4+ and CD8+ repertoires. TCRdb reprocessing: public reads trimmed at Q25 with fastp, clones called with MiXCR, in-frame beta chains kept. A single entry per CDR3 protein holds the most common genes and DNA from its merged rows. TCRdb's processing, not the study's, gives the V and J calls here. The sample has roughly 250,000 distinct CDR3 sequences on record, 15% to 20% of them singletons. The ten top clones hold 20% to 25% of the sample.

PBMCs were isolated by Ficoll-Paque density gradient centrifugation. V trim: 3 bases; J trim: 1 base; unmatched bases: 5. CDR1 and CDR2, looked up from the germline V gene, are SGHRS and YFSETQ. The CDR3 sequence holds 16 residues, the cysteine and phenylalanine included. Only the CDR3 DNA is retained, 48 bases long and in frame from the first base. The sequence was obtained from a man younger than 35 who had mild COVID-19 (a few samples of this study predate the infection). The sample titles of this study are shuffled in the database, so cell type and time point are left out; the donor was told from shared clones. Sequencing was performed on PBMCs or a T cell subset sorted from them (not recorded which). The chain joins TRBV5-1 to TRBJ2-4, and TRBD1 aligns with 9 junction nucleotides. The CDR3 is CASSWDRADAKNIQYF. The base sequence is TGCGCCAGCAGCTGGGACAGGGCCGATGCCAAAAACATTCAGTACTTC.